The source of this T cell receptor (beta chain) is a study of patients and donors after allogeneic stem cell transplantation. TCRdb fed the RT-PCR reads into MiXCR, producing one record per CDR3 protein. The sample lists some 880,000 distinct CDR3 sequences; roughly 18% were seen once. The germline V gene encodes CDR1 DFQATT and CDR2 SNEGSKA (reference sequence). The V end was cut by 5 bases, the J end by 2 bases, with 24 bases between. This CDR3 region has 17 residues. This clonotype was obtained from a human donor who was either an allogeneic HSCT recipient or a stem cell or donor lymphocyte infusion donor (not recorded which). It is not recorded whose cells these are; they may come from a transplant donor. The chain combines TRBV20-1 with TRBJ2-5; D is perhaps TRBD2 (6 bases). The material sequenced was blood, either unsorted or a sorted T cell fraction (not recorded which). The CDR3 DNA sequence: TGCAGTGCTCCCCTTTACGAGACCGGGACTCTACAAGAGACCCAGTACTTC. Its protein is CSAPLYETGTLQETQYF.